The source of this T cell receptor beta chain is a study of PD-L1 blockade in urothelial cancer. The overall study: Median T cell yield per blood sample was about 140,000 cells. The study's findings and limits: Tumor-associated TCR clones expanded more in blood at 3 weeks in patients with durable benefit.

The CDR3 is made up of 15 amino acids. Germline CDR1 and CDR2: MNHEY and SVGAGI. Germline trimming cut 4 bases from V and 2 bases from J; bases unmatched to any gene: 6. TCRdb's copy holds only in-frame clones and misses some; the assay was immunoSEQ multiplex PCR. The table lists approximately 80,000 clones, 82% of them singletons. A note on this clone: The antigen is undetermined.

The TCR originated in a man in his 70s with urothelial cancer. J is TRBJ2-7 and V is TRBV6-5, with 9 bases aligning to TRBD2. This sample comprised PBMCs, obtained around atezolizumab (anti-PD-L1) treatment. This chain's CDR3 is CASSSGAGGPYEQYF. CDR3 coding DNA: TGTGCCAGCAGTTCAGGAGCGGGAGGTCCCTACGAGCAGTACTTC.